This TCR beta chain was sequenced for a study of shared clonotypes between healthy human individuals. Overall study context: The study drew on two women and a few men aged 18 to 49 as donors. There were three CD4 naive, three CD4 memory, two CD8 naive and one CD8 memory plates per donor.

Terminally differentiated effector memory CD45RA+ cells were excluded from the naive CD8 cells, which were CD45RO-negative and positively selected for CCR7. Germline V gene data show CDR1 as MGHRA and CDR2 as YSYEKL. This CDR3 region has 14 residues. V dropped 0 bases and J dropped 3 bases, with 9 bases sitting between them. Clones were read by immunoSEQ multiplex PCR, and TCRdb kept only the in-frame ones, dropping some. The table lists about 2.2 million clones, 90% to 95% of them singletons. Sequenced: naive CD8+ T cells from PBMCs. The clonotype was recovered from a young man in good health. Some clones in this sample may be carry-over from other donors' samples. The V gene is TRBV4-1, the J gene TRBJ2-7; D is uncertain. The CDR3 DNA reads as TGCGCCAGCAGCCAAGACGTCTCCCTCTACGAGCAGTACTTC. This encodes CASSQDVSLYEQYF.